Following are 20 T cell receptor beta chains from one sample sequenced in a study of a mutant IDH1 vaccine in newly diagnosed glioma. Repertoires were generated with immunoSEQ multiplex PCR, while TCRdb's copy carries only in-frame clones and drops some. The sample carries 30,000 to 35,000 clones, about 86% recorded once. Time point reported: week 47, end of study. Vaccination comprised doses that each held 300 ug of mutant IDH1 20-mer peptide, plus topical imiquimod. Their cognate antigens are unknown. The sample in question was PBMCs, obtained from a glioma patient whose treatment included an IDH1 peptide vaccine. The receptors originated from a woman younger than 45 with glioma.

The rearrangement links TRBV4-1 to TRBJ2-5, with 14 bases aligning to TRBD2. This CDR3 is built from 17 residues. The V segment lost 3 bases and the J segment 5 bases; nucleotides outside the gene matches: 8. The germline CDR1 and CDR2 sequences are MGHRA and YSYEKL. CDR3 amino acids: CASSQAIRTSGRETQYF. DNA of the CDR3: TGCGCCAGCAGCCAGGCAATCAGGACTAGCGGGAGGGAGACCCAGTACTTC.

In DNA, the CDR3 is TGCGCCAGCAGCGGACAGGCACCAGAAAAACTGTTTTTT. It encodes CASSGQAPEKLFF. The rearrangement joins TRBV5-1 to TRBJ1-4; TRBD1 matches at 7 bases. The V gene's germline CDR1 is SGHRS and CDR2 YFSETQ. J lost 8 bases, V lost 4 bases, and 5 bases had no gene match. The CDR3 runs to 13 residues.

V usage is TRBV18 and J usage is TRBJ1-2; the D gene is possibly TRBD1 (5 bases). The CDR3 covers 16 residues. Trimming took off 4 bases at V and 6 bases at J, with 21 bases between the two ends. CDR1 and CDR2 (germline): KGHSH, LQKENI. In DNA, the CDR3 is TGTGCCAGCTCACGCGGGAATCAACAGGCCGGGGATGGCTACACCTTC. Protein sequence: CASSRGNQQAGDGYTF.

The gene calls are TRBV18 and TRBJ2-7; D may be TRBD1 or TRBD2 (6 bases each). The CDR3 spans 15 residues. Deletions cut 6 bases from V and 2 bases from J, with 17 bases between. Per the germline V gene, CDR1 is KGHSH and CDR2 is LQKENI. CDR3 loop: CASSGPRGAAYEQYF. CDR3 nucleotide sequence: TGTGCCAGCTCGGGCCCGAGGGGGGCAGCCTACGAGCAGTACTTC.

The chain uses TRBV4-1 and TRBJ1-1, with D uncertain. CDR3 length: 13 residues. Trimming left V 3 bases short and J 7 bases short, with 12 bases between. Germline V CDR1 and CDR2: MGHRA, YSYEKL. CDR3 in DNA: TGCGCCAGCAGCCACCCGGGAGACATTGAAGCTTTCTTT. Translated: CASSHPGDIEAFF.

V gene TRBV14 combines with J gene TRBJ1-2; D might be TRBD1 (5 bases). The CDR3 extends over 14 amino acids. The germline gives CDR1 SGHDN, CDR2 FVKESK. V lost 0 bases and J 6 bases, leaving 11 bases between the germline ends. The CDR3 DNA reads as TGTGCCAGCAGCCAAGATCCTGGACACAATGGCTACACCTTC. This gives the protein CASSQDPGHNGYTF.

This chain joins TRBV20-1 and TRBJ2-5, with TRBD1 matching 7 bases. J was trimmed by 7 bases and V by 1 base; bases with no gene match: 0. CDR1 and CDR2 from the germline V gene are DFQATT and SNEGSKA (reference sequence). This CDR3 spans 11 amino acids. CDR3: CSARAGGTQYF. The CDR3, as DNA: TGCAGTGCTAGAGCAGGGGGGACCCAGTACTTC.

The chain recombines TRBV7-9 with TRBJ2-3; tentatively, D is TRBD2 (7 bases). The CDR3 has 15 amino acids. The V gene lost 2 bases and the J gene lost 4 bases, with 13 bases spanning the gap. The germline V gene encodes CDR1 SEHNR and CDR2 FQNEAQ (reference sequence). The CDR3 loop is CASSLMGGPADTQYF. In nucleotides, the CDR3 is TGTGCCAGCAGCTTAATGGGGGGGCCGGCAGATACGCAGTATTTT. The full variable domain, its missing parts supplied by reference TRBV7-9 and TRBJ2-3, is DTGVSQNPRHKITKRGQNVTFRCDPISEHNRLYWYRQTLGQGPEFLTYFQNEAQLEKSRLLSDRFSAERPKGSFSTLEIQRTEQGDSAMYLCASSLMGGPADTQYFGPGTRLTVL.

This chain connects TRBV29-1 to TRBJ2-5; the D gene is possibly TRBD1 (6 bases). With 4 bases removed from V and 0 bases from J, the gap between germline ends came to 18 bases. This CDR3 is 16 amino acids long. Germline assignment: CDR1 SQVTM and CDR2 ANQGSEA. CDR3 DNA: TGCAGCGTTGTGAGATGGGGGCCACGGTACCAAGAGACCCAGTACTTC. Amino acids: CSVVRWGPRYQETQYF.

The chain uses TRBV5-1 and TRBJ1-4; D possibly corresponds to TRBD1 (6 bases). This CDR3 has 14 residues. The ends were cut back, 4 bases at V and 0 bases at J, with 7 bases in the middle. Germline loops: CDR1 SGHRS, CDR2 YFSETQ. DNA of the CDR3: TGCGCCAGCAGCCGGACAGCAACTAATGAAAAACTGTTTTTT. The encoded protein is CASSRTATNEKLFF.

The chain is built from TRBV7-9 and TRBJ1-1; D gene ambiguous. Germline CDR1 is SEHNR and CDR2 is FQNEAQ (reference sequence). There are 13 residues in the CDR3. V was pared by 3 bases and J by 1 base, with 6 bases between. DNA for the CDR3: TGTGCCAGCAGCTTCGCCGGGAACACTGAAGCTTTCTTT. Encoded protein: CASSFAGNTEAFF. Supplemented by reference TRBV7-9 and TRBJ1-1, the full variable domain reads DTGVSQNPRHKITKRGQNVTFRCDPISEHNRLYWYRQTLGQGPEFLTYFQNEAQLEKSRLLSDRFSAERPKGSFSTLEIQRTEQGDSAMYLCASSFAGNTEAFFGQGTRLTVV.

The gene calls are TRBV15 and TRBJ2-2; D is unclear. V dropped 0 bases and J dropped 0 bases, with 8 bases sitting between them. Germline values: CDR1 LNHNV, CDR2 YYDKDF (reference sequence). This CDR3 has 16 residues. CDR3 protein: CATSRDRHPNTGELFF. Here the CDR3 DNA reads TGTGCCACCAGCAGAGATCGACACCCGAACACCGGGGAGCTGTTTTTT.

This clone was found once. V gene TRBV10-3 combines with J gene TRBJ1-2; 10 bases align to TRBD1. V shed 6 bases, J shed 5 bases, and the junction held 3 bases outside the gene matches. This CDR3 comprises 13 residues. CDR1 and CDR2 (germline): ENHRY, SYGVKD. This CDR3 reads CAIRRDRGYGYTF. The CDR3 nucleotides read TGTGCCATCAGAAGGGACAGGGGATATGGCTACACCTTC.

This clone was seen only a few times. The rearrangement uses TRBV21-1 and TRBJ1-2. TRBV21-1 is annotated as a pseudogene. The CDR3 has 14 residues. For the CDR3, the DNA is TGTGCCAGCCCGGCCCCAACCGCCGACTATGGCTACACCTTC. This translates into CASPAPTADYGYTF.

The chain has TRBV7-2 and TRBJ1-1, with D uncertain. In germline, CDR1 is SGHTA, CDR2 FQGNSA. The CDR3 is made up of 12 amino acids. The ends were cut back, 5 bases at V and 0 bases at J, with 4 bases in the middle. The chain's CDR3 is CASSEMNTEAFF. The CDR3 region has the DNA TGTGCCAGCAGCGAGATGAACACTGAAGCTTTCTTT.

The gene calls are TRBV7-9 and TRBJ2-7; D remains unclear. CDR3 size: 15 residues. V lost 1 base to trimming and J lost 3 bases, with 13 bases between them. CDR1 SEHNR and CDR2 FQNEAQ come from the germline V gene (reference sequence). The CDR3 is CASSLVLTESYEQYF. CDR3 nucleotide sequence: TGTGCCAGCAGCTTAGTATTAACCGAAAGCTACGAGCAGTACTTC.

V and J are TRBV4-3 and TRBJ2-2; a weak D match, TRBD1 (6 bases). The ends were cut back, 1 base at V and 0 bases at J, with 9 bases in the middle. From germline, CDR1 is LGHNA and CDR2 YSLEER. CDR3 length equals 16 residues. The DNA of the CDR3 is TGCGCCAGCAGCCAAGGGTCAGGGGCGAACACCGGGGAGCTGTTTTTT. This gives the protein CASSQGSGANTGELFF.

The rearrangement joins TRBV6-1 to TRBJ2-1, with D tentatively TRBD1 (6 bases). The germline CDR1 and CDR2 sequences are MNHNS and SASEGT. V lost 3 bases to trimming and J lost 8 bases, with 8 bases between them. The CDR3 sequence is 12 residues long. The CDR3 bases are TGTGCCAGCAGTGAGTGGACAGATGAGCAGTTCTTC. It is translated as CASSEWTDEQFF.

The genes are TRBV5-6 and TRBJ1-2, with 7 bases identical to TRBD1. Germline assignment: CDR1 SGHDT and CDR2 YYEEEE. This CDR3 comprises 14 residues. V trimming: 6 bases; J trimming: 4 bases; junction bases outside the gene matches: 9. CDR3 DNA: TGTGCCAGCAACACCCGGGACAGAGTCTATGGCTACACCTTC. This encodes CASNTRDRVYGYTF.

V is TRBV6-5 and J is TRBJ2-3; no definite D call. Germline loops: CDR1 MNHEY, CDR2 SVGAGI. V was cut by 5 bases and J by 11 bases, with 17 bases left in between. The CDR3 spans 13 residues. The CDR3 is CASSERDQTGQYF. CDR3 sequence (DNA): TGTGCCAGCAGTGAACGAGACCAAACGGGGCAGTATTTT.